The 31 T cell receptor beta chains listed next were all sequenced from one sample in a study of blood T cell repertoires in COVID-19. TCRdb keeps only in-frame clones here, not all; method: immunoSEQ multiplex PCR. Among under 150,000 clones listed, roughly 90% were seen once. Sequenced material: peripheral blood. The receptor source for this set is a man aged 70-80 years with active COVID-19.

This clone was found once. This chain joins TRBV2 and TRBJ1-5, with 10 nucleotides matching TRBD1. The CDR3 sequence is 15 residues long. The junction had 8 bases not matched to a gene; V was cut back by 6 bases and J by 6 bases. Germline CDR1 and CDR2: SNHLY and FYNNEI. This chain's CDR3 is CASSKSGQGVQPQHF. Written as DNA, the CDR3 is TGTGCCAGCAGCAAATCTGGACAGGGGGTTCAGCCCCAGCATTTT. Full variable domain (missing parts from reference TRBV2 and TRBJ1-5): EPEVTQTPSHQVTQMGQEVILRCVPISNHLYFYWYRQILGQKVEFLVSFYNNEISEKSEIFDDQFSVERPDGSNFTLKIRSTKLEDSAMYFCASSKSGQGVQPQHFGDGTRLSIL.

V usage is TRBV6-5 and J usage is TRBJ2-5; 13 nucleotides line up with TRBD2. The ends lost 4 bases at V and 2 bases at J; junction bases unmatched: 1. Germline loops: CDR1 MNHEY, CDR2 SVGAGI. The CDR3 contains 15 residues. This chain's CDR3 is CASSWGLAGQETQYF. Here the CDR3 DNA reads TGTGCCAGCAGTTGGGGACTAGCGGGACAAGAGACCCAGTACTTC.

A few counts support this clone. This rearrangement joins TRBV2 to TRBJ2-7, with 7 positions matching TRBD1. Trimming at V came to 3 bases and at J to 0 bases, leaving 2 bases not matched to a gene. This CDR3 comprises 14 residues. The germline V gene encodes CDR1 SNHLY and CDR2 FYNNEI. CDR3 residues: CASSDRGSSYEQYF. In DNA, the CDR3 is TGTGCCAGCAGTGACAGGGGGAGCTCCTACGAGCAGTACTTC.

The rearrangement links TRBV19 to TRBJ1-5; D not resolved. CDR1 and CDR2 from the germline V gene are LNHDA and SQIVND (reference sequence). V was cut by 2 bases and J by 3 bases, with 11 bases left in between. CDR3 length: 15 amino acids. The CDR3 loop is CASSIRRAVNQPQHF. The CDR3 bases are TGTGCCAGTAGTATAAGGAGGGCAGTCAATCAGCCCCAGCATTTT.

The chain uses TRBV21-1 and TRBJ2-5; TRBD1 was called by the table and not checked on the DNA. TRBV21-1 is a pseudogene. The CDR3 runs 14 residues. The CDR3 reads CASSKGQCQETQYF. In nucleotides, the CDR3 is TGTGCCAGCAGCAAAGGCCAGTGTCAAGAGACCCAGTACTTC.

The chain carries TRBV2 and TRBJ2-6; TRBD1 matches at 10 bases. The CDR3 runs 17 residues. The trim removed 8 bases at V and 2 bases at J, leaving 9 bases unmatched. Germline CDR1 is SNHLY and CDR2 is FYNNEI. The CDR3 sequence: CASGTGTGAPGANVLTF. CDR3 DNA sequence: TGTGCCAGCGGTACCGGGACAGGGGCTCCTGGGGCCAACGTCCTGACTTTC.

The rearrangement uses TRBV7-9 and TRBJ2-1, with 10 bases fitting TRBD2. The CDR3 runs to 15 residues. The V gene end was trimmed by 5 bases and the J gene end by 5 bases; junction bases not matched to a gene: 6. Germline CDR1 SEHNR, CDR2 FQNEAQ (reference sequence). CDR3 nucleotides: TGTGCCAGCAGCCCAAGCGGGAGGGATCACAATGAGCAGTTCTTC. This sequence encodes CASSPSGRDHNEQFF.

This clone was observed a few times. DNA of the CDR3: TGTGCCACAACCCCTCCGGGACTGAGCTCCTACGAGCAGTACTTC. As protein: CATTPPGLSSYEQYF. The chain recombines TRBV28 with TRBJ2-7; tentative D call: TRBD2 (6 bases). Trimming took off 10 bases at V and 0 bases at J, with 19 bases between the two ends. The CDR3 totals 15 residues. Germline CDR1 MDHEN, CDR2 SYDVKM.

The gene calls are TRBV6-5 and TRBJ1-1, with a weak D call TRBD1 (6 bases). V lost 6 bases and J lost 0, with 14 bases in between. Germline V gene data show CDR1 as MNHEY and CDR2 as SVGAGI. This CDR3 spans 15 amino acids. CDR3 sequence reads: CASRDRNLMNTEAFF. The CDR3 nucleotides are TGTGCCAGCAGGGACAGAAACCTAATGAACACTGAAGCTTTCTTT.

This rearrangement joins TRBV29-1 to TRBJ1-1; D is unresolved. In germline, CDR1 is SQVTM, CDR2 ANQGSEA. V was cut by 4 bases and J by 0 bases, with 9 bases left in between. CDR3 length: 13 residues. The CDR3 nucleotides are TGCAGCGTTGTGATGAGTTTGAACACTGAAGCTTTCTTT. Translating gives CSVVMSLNTEAFF. Based on the CDR3 plus reference TRBV29-1 and TRBJ1-1, the full variable domain is SAVISQKPSRDICQRGTSLTIQCQVDSQVTMMFWYRQQPGQSLTLIATANQGSEATYESGFVIDKFPISRPNLTFSTLTVSNMSPEDSSIYLCSVVMSLNTEAFFGQGTRLTVV.

V and J are TRBV5-5 and TRBJ2-3, with 10 positions matching TRBD1. CDR3 length: 15 residues. The germline V gene has CDR1 SGHKS and CDR2 YYEKEE (reference sequence). The ends lost 2 bases at V and 3 bases at J; junction bases unmatched: 3. CDR3 residues: CASSFGTGVTDTQYF. Written as DNA, the CDR3 is TGTGCCAGCAGCTTCGGGACAGGGGTTACAGATACGCAGTATTTT.

The chain joins TRBV6-6 to TRBJ2-3; tentatively, D is TRBD2 (7 bases). Germline CDR1 MNHNY, CDR2 SVGAGI (reference sequence). The CDR3 is 15 residues long. The germline V and J ends were trimmed by 4 bases and 1 base, with 12 bases remaining between them. CDR3 sequence reads: CASSWGAGGTDTQYF. In nucleotides, the CDR3 is TGTGCCAGCAGTTGGGGGGCGGGGGGCACAGATACGCAGTATTTT.

The chain links TRBV5-1 to TRBJ2-7; TRBD2 matches 10 bases. Trimming cost V 0 bases and J 2 bases; bases outside gene matches: 2. The germline V gene has CDR1 SGHRS and CDR2 YFSETQ. The CDR3 loop spans 15 amino acids. The CDR3 sequence: CASSLGTSGPYEQYF. The DNA for the CDR3 is TGCGCCAGCAGCTTGGGGACTAGCGGACCCTACGAGCAGTACTTC.

The chain carries TRBV28 and TRBJ1-5, with no clear D. Germline lookup yields CDR1 MDHEN and CDR2 SYDVKM. This CDR3 contains 14 residues. V lost 3 bases and J lost 3, with 9 bases in between. The CDR3 bases are TGTGCCAGCAGTTTTGGAGGGCTCAATCAGCCCCAGCATTTT. Translated: CASSFGGLNQPQHF. Full variable domain (missing parts from reference TRBV28 and TRBJ1-5): DVKVTQSSRYLVKRTGEKVFLECVQDMDHENMFWYRQDPGLGLRLIYFSYDVKMKEKGDIPEGYSVSREKKERFSLILESASTNQTSMYLCASSFGGLNQPQHFGDGTRLSIL.

The chain uses TRBV6-5 and TRBJ2-7; 9 nucleotides align to TRBD2. This CDR3 comprises 14 residues. J was trimmed by 6 bases and V by 10 bases; bases with no gene match: 13. CDR1 and CDR2 from the germline V gene are MNHEY and SVGAGI. CDR3 in amino acids: CATQSSGKGGEQYF. The DNA of the CDR3 is TGTGCCACCCAATCTAGCGGGAAGGGGGGCGAGCAGTACTTC.

Concerning this clone itself: The same CDR3 also results from other DNA sequences found in this sample. The rearrangement joins TRBV20-1 to TRBJ2-7; D gene uncertain. The CDR3 extends over 11 amino acids. CDR1 is DFQATT and CDR2 is SNEGSKA in the germline V gene (reference sequence). Trimming took off 0 bases at V and 6 bases at J, with 6 bases between the two ends. The CDR3 coding sequence is TGCAGTGCTAGAGATTTTAGCGAGCAGTACTTC. Its protein product is CSARDFSEQYF.

With regard to this clone: Compared with germline, one end of the junction differs, possibly owing to a read error. The chain links TRBV19 to TRBJ1-6, with TRBD1 matching over 10 bases. This CDR3 is built from 15 residues. Germline V gene lookup returns CDR1 LNHDA and CDR2 SQIVND (reference sequence). This chain's CDR3 is CANSARTGGNSPLHF. CDR3 nucleotides: TGTGCCAATAGTGCCAGGACAGGGGGAAATTCACCCCTCCACTTT.

The V and J genes are TRBV29-1 and TRBJ2-7; D might be TRBD2 (5 bases). CDR1 SQVTM and CDR2 ANQGSEA come from the germline V gene. Between the trimmed V and J ends, which lost 2 bases and 0 bases, there was a span of 11 bases. CDR3 length equals 14 residues. In DNA form, the CDR3 reads TGCAGCGTTGAACTCTCGAGCGGCTCCTACGAGCAGTACTTC. It yields the protein CSVELSSGSYEQYF.

This chain joins TRBV5-8 and TRBJ1-6, with 7 positions matching TRBD1. Trimming cost V 3 bases and J 3 bases; bases outside gene matches: 6. The CDR3 has 16 amino acids. CDR1 is SGHTS, CDR2 YDEGEE, per germline. CDR3 coding DNA: TGTGCCAGCAGCTCCCGTCGGGACAGCTATAATTCACCCCTCCACTTT. This codes for CASSSRRDSYNSPLHF. The full variable domain, rest sourced from reference TRBV5-8 and TRBJ1-6, is EAGVTQSPTHLIKTRGQQATLRCSPISGHTSVYWYQQALGLGLQFLLWYDEGEERNRGNFPPRFSGRQFPNYSSELNVNALELEDSALYLCASSSRRDSYNSPLHFGNGTRLTVT.

This clone showed up just once. The chain combines TRBV19 with TRBJ2-3; 15 bases map to TRBD2. The CDR3 has 18 amino acids. Germline V gives CDR1 LNHDA, CDR2 SQIVND (reference sequence). V lost 5 bases and J lost 3; bases outside the gene matches: 9. The CDR3 spells CASSPTSGLAGGTDTQYF. The CDR3 coding sequence is TGTGCCAGTAGTCCGACCTCGGGACTAGCGGGAGGTACAGATACGCAGTATTTT. The full variable domain, rest sourced from reference TRBV19 and TRBJ2-3, is DGGITQSPKYLFRKEGQNVTLSCEQNLNHDAMYWYRQDPGQGLRLIYYSQIVNDFQKGDIAEGYSVSREKKESFPLTVTSAQKNPTAFYLCASSPTSGLAGGTDTQYFGPGTRLTVL.

CDR3 sequence: CASSIAGQKNTEAFF. DNA for the CDR3: TGTGCCAGTAGTATAGCAGGACAGAAGAACACTGAAGCTTTCTTT. J is TRBJ1-1 and V is TRBV19; possibly TRBD1 for D (6 bases). The CDR3 consists of 15 residues. The V gene lost 1 base and the J gene lost 1 base, with 10 bases spanning the gap. CDR1 is LNHDA and CDR2 is SQIVND in the germline V gene (reference sequence).

The chain employs TRBV11-2 and TRBJ2-1; 9 bases fit TRBD2. This CDR3 has 16 residues. The germline gives CDR1 SGHAT, CDR2 FQNNGV. The V gene end was trimmed by 5 bases and the J gene end by 8 bases; junction bases not matched to a gene: 13. The CDR3 protein is CASSLGSGRPGDEQFF. CDR3 in DNA: TGTGCCAGCAGCCTAGGAAGCGGGAGGCCGGGGGATGAGCAGTTCTTC.

This clone was found many times. V is TRBV5-1 and J is TRBJ1-6; 9 nucleotides line up with TRBD1. Per germline, CDR1 SGHRS and CDR2 YFSETQ. V trimming: 7 bases; J trimming: 9 bases; junction bases outside the gene matches: 11. The CDR3 is 15 amino acids. CDR3 DNA sequence: TGCGCCAGCCGAATCGAAGGACAGGGGATTTCACCCCTCCACTTT. As protein: CASRIEGQGISPLHF. Filled out from reference TRBV5-1 and TRBJ1-6, the complete variable domain reads KAGVTQTPRYLIKTRGQQVTLSCSPISGHRSVSWYQQTPGQGLQFLFEYFSETQRNKGNFPGRFSGRQFSNSRSEMNVSTLELGDSALYLCASRIEGQGISPLHFGNGTRLTVT.

This rearrangement joins TRBV5-1 to TRBJ2-7, with D unresolved. The length of the CDR3 is 14 residues. The germline V and J ends were trimmed by 0 bases and 2 bases, with 9 bases remaining between them. CDR1 and CDR2 from the germline V gene are SGHRS and YFSETQ. Here the CDR3 reads CASSLVPGTYEQYF. For the CDR3, the DNA is TGCGCCAGCAGCTTGGTTCCAGGAACCTACGAGCAGTACTTC.

The rearrangement joins TRBV9 to TRBJ2-3, with a weak D call TRBD2 (5 bases). Per germline, CDR1 SGDLS and CDR2 YYNGEE. The V gene lost 0 bases and the J gene lost 0 bases, with 8 bases spanning the gap. The CDR3 loop spans 15 amino acids. The CDR3 protein is CASSVGRSSTDTQYF. Written as DNA, the CDR3 is TGTGCCAGCAGCGTAGGGAGGTCTAGCACAGATACGCAGTATTTT.

The chain couples TRBV7-2 to TRBJ1-2, with no clear D. The CDR3 runs to 13 residues. V was pared by 4 bases and J by 4 bases, with 10 bases between. Germline V gene sequence: CDR1 SGHTA, CDR2 FQGNSA. The CDR3 region has the DNA TGTGCCAGCAGCTCTTACGGGTTCTATGGCTACACCTTC. Translated: CASSSYGFYGYTF.

The V call is TRBV6-6, the J call TRBJ1-6, with 8 bases aligning to TRBD1. This CDR3 comprises 14 residues. The germline V gene encodes CDR1 MNHNY and CDR2 SVGAGI (reference sequence). The V gene end was trimmed by 6 bases and the J gene end by 6 bases; junction bases not matched to a gene: 4. The CDR3 bases are TGTGCCAGCAGCCTCACAGGGGGTAATTCACCCCTCCACTTT. Protein: CASSLTGGNSPLHF.

J is TRBJ1-4 and V is TRBV3-1 (or the pseudogene TRBV3-2); 7 bases fit TRBD1. This CDR3 has 20 amino acids. Germline-derived CDR1 and CDR2 are LGHDT and YNNKEL (reference sequence). The V gene end was trimmed by 0 bases and the J gene end by 3 bases; junction bases not matched to a gene: 16. Written as DNA, the CDR3 is TGTGCCAGCAGCCAAGATGGGGTAAACAGGGGCCTTTCCTCTAATGAAAAACTGTTTTTT. Amino acids: CASSQDGVNRGLSSNEKLFF.

The chain is built from TRBV10-3 and TRBJ2-2; possibly TRBD1 for D (5 bases). V was cut by 6 bases and J by 5 bases, with 7 bases left in between. The CDR3 loop spans 12 amino acids. The germline V gene encodes CDR1 ENHRY and CDR2 SYGVKD. DNA for the CDR3: TGTGCCATCAGAGGGGAAACCGGGGAGCTGTTTTTT. Protein product: CAIRGETGELFF.

The CDR3 loop reads CASSSSTQLAKNIQYF. CDR3 sequence (DNA): TGTGCCAGCTCATCTTCGACACAACTAGCCAAAAACATTCAGTACTTC. The chain is built from TRBV18 and TRBJ2-4; no clear D gene. The germline V gene encodes CDR1 KGHSH and CDR2 LQKENI. Trimming took off 5 bases at V and 0 bases at J, with 14 bases between the two ends. CDR3 length equals 16 residues.

The gene calls are TRBV29-1 and TRBJ2-2, with D possibly TRBD2 on 6 matching bases. Germline V gene lookup returns CDR1 SQVTM and CDR2 ANQGSEA. The CDR3 length is 14 residues. Trimming removed 5 bases from V and 1 base from J, with 11 bases in between. For the CDR3, the DNA is TGCAGCGTTTCCGGGACTCTGAACACCGGGGAGCTGTTTTTT. Translated: CSVSGTLNTGELFF.